These 4 T cell receptor beta chains originate from one sample sequenced in a study of Graves' ophthalmopathy and Graves' hyperthyroidism. For repertoire sequencing, the TCR beta CDR3 regions were amplified from RNA transcripts. Investigators did first-round RT-PCR with HTBI primers, then second-round multiplex PCR. Using its own MiXCR run on the multiplex PCR reads, TCRdb lists one record per CDR3 protein. The sample has over a million distinct CDR3 sequences, about 38% seen once; the top ten hold around 10%. Material for sequencing was peripheral blood or thyroid tissue (not recorded which). Source of these receptors: an adult man with Graves' hyperthyroidism.

The chain uses TRBV5-6 and TRBJ2-7; no clear D gene. Trimming removed 0 bases from V and 6 bases from J, with 10 bases in between. CDR3 size: 13 residues. Looked up from germline, CDR1 is SGHDT and CDR2 is YYEEEE. The CDR3 reads CASSLAPPAEQYF. The CDR3 DNA reads TGTGCCAGCAGCTTGGCCCCTCCAGCCGAGCAGTACTTC.

This clonotype has ten or more counts. CDR3 residues: CASSPGTGGAQYF. DNA for the CDR3: TGTGCCAGCAGCCCGGGGACAGGGGGAGCCCAGTACTTC. The rearrangement uses TRBV5-6 and TRBJ2-5, with 11 bases lining up with TRBD1. J gave up 9 bases and V 4 bases, and 5 bases lay outside the gene matches. The CDR3 loop spans 13 amino acids. Germline V gene data show CDR1 as SGHDT and CDR2 as YYEEEE.

At least ten counts were recorded for this clonotype. This chain connects TRBV7-9 to TRBJ2-7; 12 nucleotides align to TRBD2. V was clipped by 6 bases and J by 7 bases; unmatched bases: 13. CDR3 length: 16 amino acids. Per germline, CDR1 SEHNR and CDR2 FQNEAQ (reference sequence). DNA of the CDR3: TGTGCCAGCAGTTCAACCCGGACTAGCGGGACTTGGGAGCAGTACTTC. This gives the protein CASSSTRTSGTWEQYF. The full variable domain, its missing parts supplied by reference TRBV7-9 and TRBJ2-7, is DTGVSQNPRHKITKRGQNVTFRCDPISEHNRLYWYRQTLGQGPEFLTYFQNEAQLEKSRLLSDRFSAERPKGSFSTLEIQRTEQGDSAMYLCASSSTRTSGTWEQYFGPGTRLTVT.

This clonotype was counted many times. The chain uses TRBV15 and TRBJ1-1, with 7 nucleotides matching TRBD1. The CDR3 has 15 residues. Germline values: CDR1 LNHNV, CDR2 YYDKDF (reference sequence). V lost 1 base, J lost 8 bases, and 10 bases stayed unmatched. The CDR3 loop reads CATSRGRVQGREAFF. The CDR3 DNA is TGTGCCACCAGCAGAGGCAGAGTACAGGGGCGCGAAGCTTTCTTT.